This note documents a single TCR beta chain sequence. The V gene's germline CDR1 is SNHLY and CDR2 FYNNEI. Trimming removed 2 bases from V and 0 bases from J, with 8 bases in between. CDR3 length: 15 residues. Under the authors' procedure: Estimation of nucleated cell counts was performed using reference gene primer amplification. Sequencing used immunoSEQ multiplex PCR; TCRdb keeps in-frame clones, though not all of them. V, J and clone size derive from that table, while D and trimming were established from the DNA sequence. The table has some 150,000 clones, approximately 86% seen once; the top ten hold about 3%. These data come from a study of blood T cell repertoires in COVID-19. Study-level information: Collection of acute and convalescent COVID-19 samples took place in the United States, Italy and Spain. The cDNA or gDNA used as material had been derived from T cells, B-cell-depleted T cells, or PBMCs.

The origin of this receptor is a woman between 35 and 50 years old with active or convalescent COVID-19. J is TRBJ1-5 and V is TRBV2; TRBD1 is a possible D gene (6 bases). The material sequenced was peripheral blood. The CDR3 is CASSETGYSNQPQHF. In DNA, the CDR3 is TGTGCCAGCAGTGAAACAGGGTATAGCAATCAGCCCCAGCATTTT.